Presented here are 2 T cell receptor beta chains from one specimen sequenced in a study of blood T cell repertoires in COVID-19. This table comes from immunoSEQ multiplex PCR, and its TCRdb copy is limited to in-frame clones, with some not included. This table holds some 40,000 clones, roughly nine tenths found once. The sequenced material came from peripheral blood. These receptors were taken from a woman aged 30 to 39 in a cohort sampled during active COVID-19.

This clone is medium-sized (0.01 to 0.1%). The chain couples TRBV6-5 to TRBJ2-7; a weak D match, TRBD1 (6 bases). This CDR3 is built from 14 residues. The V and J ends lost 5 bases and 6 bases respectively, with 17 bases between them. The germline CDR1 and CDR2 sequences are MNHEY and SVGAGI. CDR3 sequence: CASSLKGVWSEQYF. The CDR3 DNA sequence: TGTGCCAGCAGTCTGAAGGGGGTTTGGTCCGAGCAGTACTTC.

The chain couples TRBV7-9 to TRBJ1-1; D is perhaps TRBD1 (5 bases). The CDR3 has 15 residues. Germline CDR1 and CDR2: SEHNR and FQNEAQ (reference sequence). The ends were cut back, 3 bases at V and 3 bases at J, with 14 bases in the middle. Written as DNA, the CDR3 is TGTGCCAGCAGCTTCCTGGCGGGGGGGTACACTGAAGCTTTCTTT. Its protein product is CASSFLAGGYTEAFF.